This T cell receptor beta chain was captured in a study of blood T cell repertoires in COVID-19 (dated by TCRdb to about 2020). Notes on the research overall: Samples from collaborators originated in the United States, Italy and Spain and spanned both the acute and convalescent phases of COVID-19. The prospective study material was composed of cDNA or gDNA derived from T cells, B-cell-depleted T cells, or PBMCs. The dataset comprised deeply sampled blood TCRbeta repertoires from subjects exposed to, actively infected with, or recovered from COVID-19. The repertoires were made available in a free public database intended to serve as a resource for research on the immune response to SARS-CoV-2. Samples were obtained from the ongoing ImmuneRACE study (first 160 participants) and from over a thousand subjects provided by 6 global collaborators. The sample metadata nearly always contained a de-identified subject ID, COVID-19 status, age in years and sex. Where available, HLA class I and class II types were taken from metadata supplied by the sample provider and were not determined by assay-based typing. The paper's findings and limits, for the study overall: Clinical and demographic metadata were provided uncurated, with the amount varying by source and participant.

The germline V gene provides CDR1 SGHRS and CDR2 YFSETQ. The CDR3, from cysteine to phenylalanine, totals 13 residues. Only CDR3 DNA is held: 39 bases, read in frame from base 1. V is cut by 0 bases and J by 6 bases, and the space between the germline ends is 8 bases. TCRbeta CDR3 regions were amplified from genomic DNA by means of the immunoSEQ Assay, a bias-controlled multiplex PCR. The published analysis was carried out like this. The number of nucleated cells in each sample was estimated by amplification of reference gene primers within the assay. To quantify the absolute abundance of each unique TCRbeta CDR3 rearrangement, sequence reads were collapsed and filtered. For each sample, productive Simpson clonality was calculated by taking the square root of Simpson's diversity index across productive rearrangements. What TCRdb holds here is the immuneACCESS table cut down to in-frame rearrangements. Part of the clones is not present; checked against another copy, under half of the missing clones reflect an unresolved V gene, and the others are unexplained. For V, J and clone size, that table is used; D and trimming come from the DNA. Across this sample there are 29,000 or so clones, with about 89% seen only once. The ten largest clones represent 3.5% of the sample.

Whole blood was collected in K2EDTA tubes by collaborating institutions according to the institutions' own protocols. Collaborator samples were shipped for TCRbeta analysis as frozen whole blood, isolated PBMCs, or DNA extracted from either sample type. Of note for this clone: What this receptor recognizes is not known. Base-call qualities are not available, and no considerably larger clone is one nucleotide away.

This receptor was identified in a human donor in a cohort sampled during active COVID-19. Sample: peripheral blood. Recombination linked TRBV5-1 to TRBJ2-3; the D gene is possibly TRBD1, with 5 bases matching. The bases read TGCGCCAGCAGCTTGGATAACAGGGATACGCAGTATTTT. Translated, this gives CASSLDNRDTQYF.